This T cell receptor beta chain was observed in a study of blood T cell repertoires in COVID-19. Study background: Samples taken during acute and convalescent COVID-19 were collected in the United States, Italy and Spain.

There are 14 residues in the CDR3. Germline CDR1 and CDR2: SGHVS and FQNEAQ. With 3 bases clipped from V and 2 bases from J, the junction kept 4 bases outside the gene matches. This table comes from immunoSEQ multiplex PCR, and its TCRdb copy is limited to in-frame clones, with some not included. The data hold about 270,000 clones, with approximately 89% observed a single time. This clone has just a few counts. The receptor was isolated from a woman aged 45-65 years with acute or convalescent COVID-19. What was sequenced was peripheral blood. The chain couples TRBV7-8 to TRBJ2-7; TRBD1 agrees at 7 bases. This chain's CDR3 is CASSLRQGPYEQYF. The CDR3, as DNA: TGTGCCAGCAGCTTGAGACAGGGACCCTACGAGCAGTACTTC. Full variable domain (remainder filled in from reference TRBV7-8 and TRBJ2-7): GAGVSQSPRYKVAKRGQDVALRCDPISGHVSLFWYQQALGQGPEFLTYFQNEAQLDKSGLPSDRFFAERPEGSVSTLKIQRTQQEDSAVYLCASSLRQGPYEQYFGPGTRLTVT.